These 29 T cell receptor beta chains were sequenced from one sample in a study of identifying expanded T cells in peripheral blood. Sequenced by immunoSEQ multiplex PCR; TCRdb stores in-frame clones only, minus some. The table shows over 70,000 clones, with more than 75% occurring only once. The sample taken for sequencing was blood. The origin of the receptors is a person aged 18 to 75 in good health.

This rearrangement joins TRBV25-1 to TRBJ1-2; D call uncertain. Germline V gene sequence: CDR1 MGHDK, CDR2 SYGVNS. Trimming left V 10 bases short and J 4 bases short, with 13 bases between. The CDR3 totals 12 residues. CDR3 region: CAIPREFYGYTF. In nucleotides, the CDR3 is TGTGCCATCCCGCGGGAGTTCTATGGCTACACCTTC.

The chain has TRBV7-2 and TRBJ2-1; 7 nucleotides align to TRBD1. Looked up from germline, CDR1 is SGHTA and CDR2 is FQGNSA. V lost 5 bases, J lost 3 bases, and 4 bases stayed unmatched. The CDR3 is 14 amino acids. CDR3: CASSPGTDYNEQFF. The CDR3 DNA sequence: TGTGCCAGCAGCCCCGGGACAGACTACAATGAGCAGTTCTTC.

As concerns this clone: Relative to the germline gene, one junction end is altered; a read error may explain this. The genes are TRBV7-2 and TRBJ1-3, with a tentative D call TRBD1 (6 bases). CDR1 and CDR2 from the germline V gene are SGHTA and FQGNSA. The CDR3 totals 17 residues. The CDR3 nucleotides are TGTGCCAGCAGCTCTCCATTCGGGGGGGGCTCTCGAAACACCATATATTTT. It translates to CASSSPFGGGSRNTIYF. The full variable domain, its missing parts supplied by reference TRBV7-2 and TRBJ1-3, is GAGVSQSPSNKVTEKGKDVELRCDPISGHTALYWYRQSLGQGLEFLIYFQGNSAPDKSGLPSDRFSAERTGGSVSTLTIQRTQQEDSAVYLCASSSPFGGGSRNTIYFGEGSWLTVV.

The chain uses TRBV14 and TRBJ1-2; D is perhaps TRBD1 (6 bases). The CDR3 loop spans 15 amino acids. Germline V gene lookup returns CDR1 SGHDN and CDR2 FVKESK. The V end lost 8 bases, the J end lost 1 base, and 17 bases lay between the germline ends. The CDR3 here is CASSFGGGGNYGYTF. CDR3 nucleotides: TGTGCCAGCTCGTTTGGCGGGGGCGGTAACTATGGCTACACCTTC.

The chain links TRBV18 to TRBJ1-3; no reliable D call. V lost 2 bases, J lost 0 bases, and 11 bases lay in between. This CDR3 region has 16 residues. Germline assignment: CDR1 KGHSH and CDR2 LQKENI. CDR3 sequence reads: CASSPVSGDSGNTIYF. The CDR3, as DNA: TGTGCCAGCTCACCAGTCTCTGGAGACTCTGGAAACACCATATATTTT.

The J gene is TRBJ2-2, the V gene TRBV7-7, with no clear D. In germline, CDR1 is SSHAT, CDR2 FNYEAQ (reference sequence). The ends were cut back, 10 bases at V and 0 bases at J, with 12 bases in the middle. This CDR3 is built from 14 residues. For the CDR3, the DNA is TGTGCCACGAAGGAGACGGCGAACACCGGGGAGCTGTTTTTT. This encodes CATKETANTGELFF.

The CDR3 DNA reads TGTGCCAGCAGCCCGGGACCGGCTGACATTCAGTACTTC. It translates to CASSPGPADIQYF. The chain recombines TRBV7-2 with TRBJ2-4; D tentatively reads TRBD1 or TRBD2 (5 bases each). The CDR3 contains 13 residues. The germline V gene has CDR1 SGHTA and CDR2 FQGNSA. V lost 5 bases and J 8 bases, leaving 13 bases between the germline ends.

This clone was found once. This chain joins TRBV15 and TRBJ1-1; 8 bases map to TRBD1. CDR3 size: 15 residues. Trimming took 3 bases from V and 0 from J; bases not matched to a gene: 3. Per the germline V gene, CDR1 is LNHNV and CDR2 is YYDKDF (reference sequence). The CDR3 bases are TGTGCCACCAGCAGCGGGGACAGGCTGAACACTGAAGCTTTCTTT. Amino acid sequence: CATSSGDRLNTEAFF.

Only one count was recorded for this clone. The chain has TRBV5-4 and TRBJ1-1; D is ambiguous. Germline CDR1 SGHNT, CDR2 YYREEE (reference sequence). V lost 1 base to trimming and J lost 0 bases, with 7 bases between them. This CDR3 region has 14 residues. The CDR3 bases are TGTGCCAGCAGCTTGAGGGTCATGAACACTGAAGCTTTCTTT. As protein: CASSLRVMNTEAFF.

The CDR3 coding sequence is TGTGCCAGCAGCTTAGCGCTCGTAGCAACAGATACGCAGTATTTT. Protein product: CASSLALVATDTQYF. The rearrangement uses TRBV7-2 and TRBJ2-3; D remains unclear. V lost 0 bases to trimming and J lost 3 bases, with 10 bases between them. The CDR3 is made up of 15 amino acids. Per germline, CDR1 SGHTA and CDR2 FQGNSA.

This chain links TRBV2 with TRBJ1-2; D is perhaps TRBD1 (5 bases). CDR3 size: 11 residues. The germline V gene has CDR1 SNHLY and CDR2 FYNNEI. V was shortened by 9 bases and J by 4 bases, with 9 bases between the two germline ends. As DNA, the CDR3 is TGTGCCAGAAGACAGCCCTATGGCTACACCTTC. Protein: CARRQPYGYTF.

V is TRBV19 and J is TRBJ1-5, with 8 bases matching TRBD1. This CDR3 has 16 amino acids. Germline CDR1 LNHDA, CDR2 SQIVND (reference sequence). V shed 5 bases and J 1 base; nucleotides not matched to a gene: 7. CDR3 coding DNA: TGTGCCAGTAGTCCGCGACAGGGGATGAGCAATCAGCCCCAGCATTTT. Its translation is CASSPRQGMSNQPQHF.

The chain is built from TRBV7-2 and TRBJ1-5; TRBD1 is a possible D gene (6 bases). Deletions cut 6 bases from V and 7 bases from J, with 16 bases between. This CDR3 comprises 14 residues. Germline V gene data show CDR1 as SGHTA and CDR2 as FQGNSA. The CDR3 bases are TGTGCCAGCAGTTTACAGGGCCCGGTCCAGCCCCAGCATTTT. Its protein product is CASSLQGPVQPQHF.

The chain's CDR3 is CASSSPAGITSNEQFF. CDR3 sequence (DNA): TGTGCCAGCAGCTCCCCAGCGGGAATAACCAGCAATGAGCAGTTCTTC. The V call is TRBV5-4, the J call TRBJ2-1; the match to TRBD2 covers 7 bases. Germline V lookup: CDR1 SGHNT, CDR2 YYREEE (reference sequence). This CDR3 has 16 amino acids. V trimming: 3 bases; J trimming: 6 bases; junction bases outside the gene matches: 12.

The V gene is TRBV5-1, the J gene TRBJ1-4, with D uncertain. This CDR3 is built from 15 residues. Trimming stripped 4 bases from V and 6 bases from J, with 16 bases between. CDR1 is SGHRS and CDR2 is YFSETQ in the germline V gene. CDR3 DNA: TGCGCCAGCAGCCAAGGGCATATGTCCTATGAAAAACTGTTTTTT. The encoded protein is CASSQGHMSYEKLFF.

The rearrangement joins TRBV6-1 to TRBJ2-5, with D possibly TRBD1 on 5 matching bases. Germline CDR1 MNHNS, CDR2 SASEGT. Trimming removed 6 bases from V and 8 bases from J, with 16 bases in between. The CDR3 totals 13 residues. The CDR3 sequence: CASRYQRQSTQYF. The CDR3 region has the DNA TGTGCCAGCAGATACCAAAGACAGTCCACCCAGTACTTC.

This rearrangement joins TRBV7-7 to TRBJ1-1, with D perhaps matching TRBD1 (5 bases). The CDR3 is 16 amino acids. Per the germline V gene, CDR1 is SSHAT and CDR2 is FNYEAQ (reference sequence). With 0 bases removed from V and 3 bases from J, the gap between germline ends came to 14 bases. The CDR3: CASSLARNRRDTEAFF. For the CDR3, the DNA is TGTGCCAGCAGCTTAGCGAGAAACAGGAGGGACACTGAAGCTTTCTTT.

The J gene is TRBJ2-5, the V gene TRBV4-1; the D gene could be TRBD1 or TRBD2 (6 bases each). CDR1 MGHRA and CDR2 YSYEKL come from the germline V gene. Between the trimmed V and J ends, which lost 5 bases and 7 bases, there was a span of 11 bases. The CDR3 is made up of 12 amino acids. The CDR3, as DNA: TGCGCCAGCAGCGGGGGGCCAGGGACCCAGTACTTC. It codes for CASSGGPGTQYF.

The V gene is TRBV18, the J gene TRBJ2-7; D gene ambiguous. The V and J ends lost 3 bases and 3 bases respectively, with 9 bases between them. The CDR3 has 13 residues. The germline CDR1 and CDR2 sequences are KGHSH and LQKENI. The CDR3: CASSPRTLYEQYF. The DNA of the CDR3 is TGTGCCAGCTCACCCCGAACCCTCTACGAGCAGTACTTC.

The CDR3: CASSHSGGDAGANVLTF. In nucleotides, the CDR3 is TGTGCCAGCAGTCATAGCGGGGGGGATGCTGGGGCCAACGTCCTGACTTTC. The genes are TRBV27 and TRBJ2-6; 11 nucleotides agree with TRBD2. CDR1 and CDR2 (germline): MNHEY, SMNVEV (reference sequence). The CDR3 spans 17 residues. V lost 5 bases, J lost 2 bases, and 5 bases stayed unmatched.

This clone occurred once. The V call is TRBV7-9, the J call TRBJ2-7; D is possibly TRBD1 or TRBD2 (6 bases each). The length of the CDR3 is 16 residues. Germline V gene lookup returns CDR1 SEHNR and CDR2 FQNEAQ (reference sequence). The V end was cut by 5 bases, the J end by 0 bases, with 17 bases between. The CDR3, as DNA: TGTGCCAGCAGCCCGAGGGGGGAGTCGGGCTCCTACGAGCAGTACTTC. Its translation: CASSPRGESGSYEQYF.

V is TRBV15 and J is TRBJ2-1; D gene ambiguous. Trimming removed 3 bases from V and 5 bases from J, with 14 bases in between. Germline V gives CDR1 LNHNV, CDR2 YYDKDF (reference sequence). This CDR3 has 15 residues. DNA for the CDR3: TGTGCCACCAGCAGTGACCGGTCGGCCAACAATGAGCAGTTCTTC. Its protein product is CATSSDRSANNEQFF.

This sequence joins TRBV5-4 and TRBJ1-2; 11 bases agree with TRBD1. From germline, CDR1 is SGHNT and CDR2 YYREEE (reference sequence). The CDR3 extends over 15 amino acids. The V gene end was trimmed by 4 bases and the J gene end by 6 bases; junction bases not matched to a gene: 8. The CDR3 loop reads CASSLGWDRGDGYTF. DNA of the CDR3: TGTGCCAGCAGCCTGGGGTGGGACAGGGGGGATGGCTACACCTTC. Together with reference TRBV5-4 and TRBJ1-2, the CDR3 gives the full variable domain: ETGVTQSPTHLIKTRGQQVTLRCSSQSGHNTVSWYQQALGQGPQFIFQYYREEENGRGNFPPRFSGLQFPNYSSELNVNALELDDSALYLCASSLGWDRGDGYTFGSGTRLTVV.

This clone was picked up a small number of times. The rearrangement joins TRBV6-6 to TRBJ1-1, with no clear D. Germline V gene data show CDR1 as MNHNY and CDR2 as SVGAGI (reference sequence). V lost 5 bases and J lost 6, with 19 bases in between. This CDR3 has 15 residues. Written as DNA, the CDR3 is TGTGCCAGCAGTCCCGGACGGAGGCTGGTGTCTGAAGCTTTCTTT. The encoded protein is CASSPGRRLVSEAFF.

The V and J genes are TRBV7-9 and TRBJ1-2, with TRBD1 matching over 7 bases. The CDR3 spans 15 residues. Unmatched junction bases numbered 9, after V lost 5 bases and J lost 3 bases. The germline V gene encodes CDR1 SEHNR and CDR2 FQNEAQ (reference sequence). This CDR3 is CASSRPRGGHYGYTF. CDR3 in DNA: TGTGCCAGCAGCCGCCCCAGGGGGGGGCACTATGGCTACACCTTC.

This rearrangement joins TRBV11-1 to TRBJ2-7; D uncertain. V lost 5 bases to trimming and J lost 3 bases, with 11 bases between them. Germline assignment: CDR1 SGHAT and CDR2 FQDESV (reference sequence). The CDR3 is 13 residues long. CDR3 sequence reads: CASSGDGFYEQYF. The CDR3 DNA reads as TGTGCCAGCAGCGGCGATGGTTTCTACGAGCAGTACTTC.

The chain joins TRBV7-8 to TRBJ2-7; D is tentatively TRBD1 or TRBD2 (5 bases each). Germline lookup yields CDR1 SGHVS and CDR2 FQNEAQ. The germline V and J ends were trimmed by 7 bases and 6 bases, with 16 bases remaining between them. This CDR3 spans 13 amino acids. The CDR3 DNA reads TGTGCCAGCAACCAGGGAGATAGGGGCGAGCAGTACTTC. Amino acids: CASNQGDRGEQYF.

CDR3 residues: CASSQLAGGLETQYF. In DNA form, the CDR3 reads TGTGCCAGCAGCCAACTAGCGGGGGGGCTGGAGACCCAGTACTTC. The chain combines TRBV13 with TRBJ2-5; 13 nucleotides agree with TRBD2. The ends lost 5 bases at V and 5 bases at J; junction bases unmatched: 5. The CDR3 consists of 15 residues. In germline, CDR1 is PRHDT, CDR2 FYEKMQ (reference sequence).

The chain couples TRBV6-5 to TRBJ2-5, with D perhaps assigned TRBD1 or TRBD2 (6 bases each). CDR3 length equals 15 residues. In germline, CDR1 is MNHEY, CDR2 SVGAGI. The V end lost 4 bases, the J end lost 5 bases, and 17 bases lay between the germline ends. The CDR3 DNA reads as TGTGCCAGCAGTTCACCGAGGGGGGCCCGTGAGACCCAGTACTTC. The encoded protein is CASSSPRGARETQYF.